Shown below are 9 T cell receptor beta chains from a single sample sequenced in a study of cytotoxic CD8 clonotypes in ibrutinib-treated CLL. Sequenced by immunoSEQ multiplex PCR; TCRdb stores in-frame clones only, minus some. Among about 140,000 clones listed, about 80% were seen once. The starting material was PBMCs, obtained after 12 months of ibrutinib treatment. Receptors were obtained from a human donor with chronic lymphocytic leukemia.

In this sample, this clone turned up once. The chain has TRBV6-6 and TRBJ1-5; D uncertain. V dropped 5 bases and J dropped 6 bases, with 11 bases sitting between them. Germline CDR1 and CDR2: MNHNY and SVGAGI (reference sequence). The length of the CDR3 is 13 residues. CDR3 nucleotide sequence: TGTGCCAGCAGTGGCCCGGGTGGTCAGCCCCAGCATTTT. Translated: CASSGPGGQPQHF.

This clone was seen more than once but under ten times. The rearrangement uses TRBV5-8 and TRBJ2-7; TRBD2 aligns across 7 bases. CDR1 is SGHTS and CDR2 is YDEGEE in the germline V gene. The CDR3 is 15 residues long. The junction had 6 bases not matched to a gene; V was cut back by 3 bases and J by 0 bases. CDR3 region: CASSSGDYRSYEQYF. CDR3 coding DNA: TGTGCCAGCAGCTCCGGGGACTACCGCTCCTACGAGCAGTACTTC. Filled out from reference TRBV5-8 and TRBJ2-7, the complete variable domain reads EAGVTQSPTHLIKTRGQQATLRCSPISGHTSVYWYQQALGLGLQFLLWYDEGEERNRGNFPPRFSGRQFPNYSSELNVNALELEDSALYLCASSSGDYRSYEQYFGPGTRLTVT.

This sequence joins TRBV5-1 and TRBJ2-3; 11 nucleotides line up with TRBD2. This CDR3 contains 15 residues. Trimming at V came to 4 bases and at J to 3 bases, leaving 4 bases not matched to a gene. CDR1 SGHRS and CDR2 YFSETQ come from the germline V gene. The CDR3 nucleotides are TGCGCCAGCAGCGAAGGGACTAGCGGAACAGATACGCAGTATTTT. Its protein is CASSEGTSGTDTQYF.

J is TRBJ2-4 and V is TRBV7-2; D not certain. V was trimmed by 2 bases and J by 8 bases, leaving 10 bases between them. In germline, CDR1 is SGHTA, CDR2 FQGNSA. This CDR3 is built from 13 residues. CDR3 residues: CASSLLEQDIQYF. DNA of the CDR3: TGTGCCAGCAGCTTACTGGAGCAAGACATTCAGTACTTC.

V and J are TRBV18 and TRBJ2-7; D uncertain. From germline, CDR1 is KGHSH and CDR2 LQKENI. Trimming took 3 bases from V and 0 from J, leaving 6 bases between them. CDR3 size: 13 residues. CDR3 protein: CASSPESSYEQYF. Written as DNA, the CDR3 is TGTGCCAGCTCACCGGAAAGCTCCTACGAGCAGTACTTC.

The rearrangement joins TRBV7-3 to TRBJ2-7; D assignment may be TRBD1 or TRBD2 (5 bases each). V lost 5 bases to trimming and J lost 3 bases, with 20 bases between them. The CDR3 is 16 residues long. Germline V gene data show CDR1 as SGHTA and CDR2 as FQGTGA. The DNA of the CDR3 is TGTGCCAGCAGCGTGAAATTCCCTGGGACGATCTACGAGCAGTACTTC. Encoded protein: CASSVKFPGTIYEQYF.

This clone was recorded a few times. V and J are TRBV28 and TRBJ2-7, with D maybe TRBD1 (6 bases). The germline CDR1 and CDR2 sequences are MDHEN and SYDVKM. This CDR3 is 14 amino acids long. Between the trimmed V and J ends, which lost 5 bases and 5 bases, there was a span of 16 bases. CDR3 region: CASSPREGGHEQYF. In DNA, the CDR3 is TGTGCCAGCAGTCCTCGTGAAGGGGGTCACGAGCAGTACTTC.

This clone has a single count. This chain links TRBV19 with TRBJ1-3; D is undetermined. CDR3 length: 14 residues. The V gene lost 7 bases and the J gene lost 0 bases, with 10 bases spanning the gap. From germline, CDR1 is LNHDA and CDR2 SQIVND (reference sequence). CDR3 protein: CASKEGPSGNTIYF. DNA for the CDR3: TGTGCCAGTAAGGAAGGCCCCTCTGGAAACACCATATATTTT.

This clone was seen once. This chain uses TRBV4-2 with TRBJ1-2; possibly TRBD1 for D (5 bases). The CDR3 sequence is 18 residues long. With 4 bases removed from V and 0 bases from J, the gap between germline ends came to 21 bases. From germline, CDR1 is LGHNA and CDR2 YNFKEQ. The CDR3 coding sequence is TGTGCCAGCAGCCCTCATGGGGGGGAGGGGCCAACTAACTATGGCTACACCTTC. Amino acid sequence: CASSPHGGEGPTNYGYTF.